A single sample is the source of the 6 T cell receptor beta chains below, sequenced in a study of vaccination and CD4 T cells after COVID-19. The assay that was used to sequence DNA from cultured CD4+ T cells was the Oncomine TCR Beta short-read assay. TCRdb re-called the PCR reads with MiXCR, one entry per CDR3 protein. The data hold approximately 17,000 distinct CDR3 sequences, with roughly 31% observed a single time. The treatment here: roughly 10-day PBMC culture with coronavirus spike peptide pools or control peptides (ViraFEST assay). Antigens for these TCRs are unknown. The source material was cultured CD4+ T cells from blood. Receptor source: a human donor with COVID-19.

V usage is TRBV6-5 and J usage is TRBJ1-2, with 8 bases aligning to TRBD1. The junction had 11 bases not matched to a gene; V was cut back by 0 bases and J by 8 bases. The CDR3 sequence is 16 residues long. CDR1 is MNHEY, CDR2 SVGAGI, per germline. The CDR3 nucleotides are TGTGCCAGCAGTTACTCGAGGGGGCAGGGGGCGAGAGGCTACACCTTC. It encodes CASSYSRGQGARGYTF.

This clonotype was recorded a few times. The chain uses TRBV6-2 or TRBV6-3 and TRBJ2-7, with 9 bases matching TRBD1. The trim removed 0 bases at V and 7 bases at J, leaving 10 bases unmatched. This CDR3 is built from 16 residues. In germline, CDR1 is MNHEY, CDR2 SVGEGT. The chain's CDR3 is CASSYSWDRALREQYF. CDR3 coding DNA: TGTGCCAGCAGTTACTCTTGGGACAGGGCCTTGAGGGAGCAGTACTTC.

The rearrangement joins TRBV7-2 to TRBJ1-1, with 7 bases aligning to TRBD1. Trimming removed 3 bases from V and 4 bases from J; junction bases left unmatched: 5. The CDR3 totals 14 residues. The germline V gene has CDR1 SGHTA and CDR2 FQGNSA. CDR3 sequence: CASSLPTGATEAFF. The CDR3 DNA reads as TGTGCCAGCAGCTTGCCCACAGGGGCCACTGAAGCTTTCTTT.

This clonotype turned up a few times. The rearrangement links TRBV24-1 to TRBJ2-3, with D unclear. V was pared by 4 bases and J by 1 base, with 5 bases between. From germline, CDR1 is KGHDR and CDR2 SFDVKD. The CDR3 has 13 amino acids. This chain's CDR3 is CATSEAGTDTQYF. The CDR3 nucleotides are TGTGCCACCAGTGAGGCGGGCACAGATACGCAGTATTTT.

The V call is TRBV7-6, the J call TRBJ2-1; D is possibly TRBD2 (5 bases). The germline V gene has CDR1 SGHVS and CDR2 FNYEAQ. V was cut by 1 base and J by 10 bases, with 8 bases left in between. The CDR3 contains 12 residues. The CDR3 reads CASSLEAVEQFF. DNA of the CDR3: TGTGCCAGCAGCTTAGAAGCGGTGGAGCAGTTCTTC.

In this sample, this clonotype turned up a few times. The chain couples TRBV29-1 to TRBJ1-4, with D perhaps TRBD1 (5 bases). V shed 7 bases and J shed 5 bases, with 11 bases lying between them. Germline V CDR1 and CDR2: SQVTM, ANQGSEA. This CDR3 has 12 residues. The CDR3 spells CSAGDPNEKLFF. For the CDR3, the DNA is TGCAGCGCCGGGGACCCCAATGAAAAACTGTTTTTT.